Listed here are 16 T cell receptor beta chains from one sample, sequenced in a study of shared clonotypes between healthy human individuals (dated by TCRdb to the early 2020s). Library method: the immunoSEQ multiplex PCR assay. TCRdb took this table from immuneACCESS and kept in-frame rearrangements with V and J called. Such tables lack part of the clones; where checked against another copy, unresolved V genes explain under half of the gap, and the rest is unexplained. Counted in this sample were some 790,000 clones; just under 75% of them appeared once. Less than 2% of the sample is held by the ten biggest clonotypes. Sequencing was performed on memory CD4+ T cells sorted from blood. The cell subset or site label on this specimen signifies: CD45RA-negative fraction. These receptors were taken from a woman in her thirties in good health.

CDR3 sequence: CASSYTGGRTDTQYF. The DNA for the CDR3 is TGTGCCAGCAGTTACACGGGAGGGAGGACAGATACGCAGTATTTT. This chain joins TRBV6-5 and TRBJ2-3; 8 positions match TRBD2. Germline V gives CDR1 MNHEY, CDR2 SVGAGI. V lost 2 bases to trimming and J lost 3 bases; unmatched junction nucleotides: 4. The length of the CDR3 is 15 residues.

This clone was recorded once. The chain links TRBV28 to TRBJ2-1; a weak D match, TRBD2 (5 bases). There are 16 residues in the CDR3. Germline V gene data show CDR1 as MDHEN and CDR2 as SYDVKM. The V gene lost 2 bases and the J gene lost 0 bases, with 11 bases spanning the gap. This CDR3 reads CASSLVGGRSYNEQFF. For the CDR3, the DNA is TGTGCCAGCAGTTTAGTCGGCGGGCGCTCCTACAATGAGCAGTTCTTC.

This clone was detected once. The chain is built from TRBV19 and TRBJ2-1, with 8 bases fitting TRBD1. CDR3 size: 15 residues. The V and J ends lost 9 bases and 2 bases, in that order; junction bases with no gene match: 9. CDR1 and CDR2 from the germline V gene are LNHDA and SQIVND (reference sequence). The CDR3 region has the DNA TGTGCCAGCCGACCGGGGACAGGAGCCTACAATGAGCAGTTCTTC. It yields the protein CASRPGTGAYNEQFF.

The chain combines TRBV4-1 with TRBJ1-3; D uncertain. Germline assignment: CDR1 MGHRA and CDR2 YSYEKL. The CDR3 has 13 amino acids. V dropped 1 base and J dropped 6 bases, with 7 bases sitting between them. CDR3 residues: CASSQVAQNTIYF. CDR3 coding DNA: TGCGCCAGCAGCCAAGTGGCCCAAAACACCATATATTTT.

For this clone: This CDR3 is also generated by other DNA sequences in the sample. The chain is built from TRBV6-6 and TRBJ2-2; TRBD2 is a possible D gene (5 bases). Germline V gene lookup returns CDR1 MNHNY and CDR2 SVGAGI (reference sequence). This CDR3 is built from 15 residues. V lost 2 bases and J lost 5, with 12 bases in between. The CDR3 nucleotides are TGTGCCAGCAGTTACGTAGGGCGAGGGACCGGGGAGCTGTTTTTT. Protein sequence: CASSYVGRGTGELFF.

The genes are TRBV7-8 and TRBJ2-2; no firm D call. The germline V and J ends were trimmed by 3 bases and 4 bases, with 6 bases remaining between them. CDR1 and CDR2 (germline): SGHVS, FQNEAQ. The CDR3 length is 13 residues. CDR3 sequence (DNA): TGTGCCAGCAGCTTGGATAGCACCGGGGAGCTGTTTTTT. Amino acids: CASSLDSTGELFF.

Written as DNA, the CDR3 is TGTGCCAGCAGAGTCAGTCAGGGGTCCCAATATCAGCCCCAGCATTTT. Translated, it gives CASRVSQGSQYQPQHF. This chain links TRBV6-4 with TRBJ1-5; possible D gene TRBD1, 6 bases. Germline V gene lookup returns CDR1 MRHNA and CDR2 SNTAGT. CDR3 length equals 16 residues. V lost 6 bases and J 5 bases, leaving 20 bases between the germline ends.

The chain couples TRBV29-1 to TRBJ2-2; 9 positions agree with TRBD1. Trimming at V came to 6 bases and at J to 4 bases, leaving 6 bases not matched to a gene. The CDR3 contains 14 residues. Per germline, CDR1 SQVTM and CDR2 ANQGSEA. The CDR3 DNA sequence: TGCAGCGTCGGGACAGGGACGATCACCGGGGAGCTGTTTTTT. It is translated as CSVGTGTITGELFF.

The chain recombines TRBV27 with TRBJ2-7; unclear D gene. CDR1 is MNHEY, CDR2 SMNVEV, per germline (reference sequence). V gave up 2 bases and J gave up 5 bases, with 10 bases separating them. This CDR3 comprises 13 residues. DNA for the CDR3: TGTGCCAGCAGTTTACACGGAGCCCACGAGCAGTACTTC. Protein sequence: CASSLHGAHEQYF.

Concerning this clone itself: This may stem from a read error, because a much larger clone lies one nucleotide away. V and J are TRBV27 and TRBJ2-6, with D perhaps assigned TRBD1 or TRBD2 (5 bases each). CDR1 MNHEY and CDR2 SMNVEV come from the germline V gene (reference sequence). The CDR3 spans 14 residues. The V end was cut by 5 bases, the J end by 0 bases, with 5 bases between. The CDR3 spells CASSGGSGANVLTF. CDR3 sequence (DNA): TGTGCCAGCAGTGGGGGCTCTGGGGCCAACGTCCTGACTTTC.

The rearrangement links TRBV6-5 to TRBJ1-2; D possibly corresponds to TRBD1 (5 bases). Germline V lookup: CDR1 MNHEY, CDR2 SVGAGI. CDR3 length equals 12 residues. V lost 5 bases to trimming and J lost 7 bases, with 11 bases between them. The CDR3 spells CASSPTGGGYTF. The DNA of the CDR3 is TGTGCCAGCAGTCCAACCGGGGGTGGCTACACCTTC.

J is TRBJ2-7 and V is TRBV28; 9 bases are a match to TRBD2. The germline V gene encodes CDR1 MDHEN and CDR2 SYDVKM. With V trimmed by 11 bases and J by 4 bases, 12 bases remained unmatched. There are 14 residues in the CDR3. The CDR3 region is CASRREGRGYEQYF. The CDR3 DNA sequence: TGTGCCTCTAGGCGGGAGGGCCGTGGGTACGAGCAGTACTTC.

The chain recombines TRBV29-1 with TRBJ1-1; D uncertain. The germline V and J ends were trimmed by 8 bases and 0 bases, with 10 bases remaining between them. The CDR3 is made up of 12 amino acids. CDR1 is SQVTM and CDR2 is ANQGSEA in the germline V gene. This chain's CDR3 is CSTGEMNTEAFF. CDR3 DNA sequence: TGCAGCACCGGGGAAATGAACACTGAAGCTTTCTTT.

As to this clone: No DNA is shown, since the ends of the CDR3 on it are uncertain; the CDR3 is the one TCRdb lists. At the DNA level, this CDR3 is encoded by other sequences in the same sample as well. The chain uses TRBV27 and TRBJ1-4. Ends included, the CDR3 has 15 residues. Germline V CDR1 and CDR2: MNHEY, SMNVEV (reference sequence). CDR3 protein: CASSSSGATNEKLFF.

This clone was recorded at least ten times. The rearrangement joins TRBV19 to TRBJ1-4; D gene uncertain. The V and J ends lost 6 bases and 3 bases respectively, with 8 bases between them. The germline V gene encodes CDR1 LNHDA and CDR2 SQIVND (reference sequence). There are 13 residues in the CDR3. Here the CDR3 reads CASSPVANEKLFF. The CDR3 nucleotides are TGTGCCAGTAGCCCCGTGGCTAATGAAAAACTGTTTTTT.

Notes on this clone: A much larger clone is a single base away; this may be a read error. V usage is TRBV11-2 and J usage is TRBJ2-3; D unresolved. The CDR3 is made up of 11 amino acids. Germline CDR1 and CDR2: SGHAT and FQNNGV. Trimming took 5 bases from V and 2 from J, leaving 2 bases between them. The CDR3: CASSPTDTQYF. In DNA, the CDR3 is TGTGCCAGCAGCCCCACAGATACGCAGTATTTT.